This TCR beta chain is drawn from a study of blood T cell repertoires in COVID-19. Participants reported their clinical history, and cohort assignment relied on those reports. Two negative PCRs, clearance, or symptom resolution were required of recovered Cohort 3 donors. Per germline, CDR1 LGHNA and CDR2 YSLEER. The CDR3 is 18 amino acids. The V segment lost 0 bases and the J segment 3 bases; nucleotides outside the gene matches: 8. TCRdb's table, derived via immunoSEQ multiplex PCR, lists solely in-frame clones and lacks some. The sample records roughly 370,000 clones, about 87% being singletons. The TCR comes from a woman between 45 and 60 years old who had recovered from COVID-19. The specimen sequenced was PBMCs or T cells enriched from blood (not recorded which). This chain uses TRBV4-3 with TRBJ2-5; 12 bases fit TRBD1. The CDR3 region has the DNA TGCGCCAGCAGCCAAGATGTCGGGACAGGGGGCGCGGAAGAGACCCAGTACTTC. Translation: CASSQDVGTGGAEETQYF.